This T cell receptor (beta chain) is drawn from a study of cytomegalovirus exposure and HLA in healthy donors (TCRdb year 2017). Regarding the study in general: An earlier analysis of approximately 590 of the donors reported roughly 300 Gb of sequence data and more than 90 million unique TCR beta sequences from 150 million to 200 million T cells. An early release covering over 500 HLA-typed donors comprised approximately 300 gigabases of sequencing data and some 79 million unique TCR sequences. Among the approximately 430 genotyped donors, around 79% belonged to the genetic ancestry cluster associated with self-reported Caucasian donors. The aim of the study was to test whether cataloging public T cell receptors could identify signatures of past pathogen exposure. The study used immunosequencing to profile the T cell repertoires of more than 650 subjects and linked those repertoires to cytomegalovirus serostatus. In addition to the first cohort of approximately 670 subjects, a separate validation cohort of some 120 different subjects was used. To predict cytomegalovirus infection status, the study brought together high-throughput TCR immunosequencing, statistical association of individual TCRs with disease status, and machine learning. A later analysis re-analyzed previously published TCR beta repertoires from 500 to 700 donors and added high-resolution HLA genotyping to study TCR occurrence patterns. In the later analysis, no new phenotypic data were used to find candidate immune exposures; instead, reliance was placed on TCR beta sequences and their occurrence across donors. In an earlier analysis of 550 to 700 of the donors, high-throughput TCR beta sequencing was used to judge whether each TCR beta V gene segment behaved as functional or pseudogenic. Donor age, sex, ethnicity and CMV serostatus were collected together with the repertoire data. In a later genetic analysis, genome-wide SNP genotypes for 398 of the 666 donors were used, and that subset was treated as a discovery cohort. All discovery cohort repertoires had been generated on a single sequencing platform. HLA typing included class I and class II loci at four-digit resolution. The number of donors typed differed by locus, with roughly 629-640 for A, B, C, DRB1 and DQB1, around 500 for DQA1, 606 for DPA1, and around 450 for DPB1. Because of strong linkage in the cohort, a handful of DR-DQ haplotypes were treated as single units for association and clustering. Among a few hundred genotyped donors of the cohort, an average of 235,054 unique TCR beta nucleotide sequences were sequenced per donor, roughly 20% of them non-productive.

Summary of the overall study and its limitations: Correlated functional status among segregating V segments might be attributable to linkage disequilibrium, but an unknown experimental factor could not be ruled out. In a later analysis, HLA-associated TCR beta chains were found to be more clonally expanded and to have lower generation probabilities than equally common non-associated chains. Most TCR sequences were seen in very few donors, while some public TCRs were found in many individuals. Strong co-occurrence of HLA alleles, especially DR and DQ, made assigning TCR associations to individual alleles difficult. Most CMV-associated TCR beta chains appeared to be HLA-restricted in a later analysis, and the HLA associations seemed to be driven largely by CMV exposure. In a later analysis, TCR association rates were found to vary across HLA loci, with the most associated TCRs seen for DRB1 alleles and the fewest for HLA-C alleles. Some IMGT-functional V segments, including TRBV6-2 and TRBV6-3, could not be told apart with the 87-base-pair reads, so those segments were excluded. Compared with the roughly 720-donor mean, donors in an Asian-associated ancestry cluster had fewer N-insertions in productive TCRs, according to a later genetic analysis. The authors suggested that the approach could potentially be extended to other disease states and immunological phenotypes. Because HLA typing was unavailable for some donors at each locus, only the typed subset was used in association tests. Three of the identified cytomegalovirus-associated TCR beta chains were confirmed in vitro to be specific for cytomegalovirus antigens. A later analysis associated roughly 17,000 TCR beta sequences with specific HLA alleles at a false discovery rate of 0.05. The earlier analysis of 450 to 700 of the donors excluded about 16 rarely observed V segments, including chromosome 9 orphons, because counts were too low. Only TCR beta chains were sequenced in this cohort, and the absence of alpha or paired-chain data limited detectable features. A group of highly shared sequence variants was considered likely to be a technical artifact of the sequencing pipeline. The study gave a list of over 150 TCR beta chains associated with cytomegalovirus. In a later analysis, several top co-occurrence clusters were reported to appear linked to parvovirus B19, influenza, CMV and Epstein-Barr virus. A further reported finding was that TCR beta sequences accurately predicted the HLA-A and HLA-B alleles for most subjects in the first cohort. A later genetic analysis associated a missense DCLRE1C variant with V-gene and J-gene trimming of TCR beta chains, and an independent cohort replicated the association. The classifier was reported to diagnose cytomegalovirus status with high specificity and sensitivity in both the original and validation cohorts. Broadly in line with IMGT annotations, most TCR beta V segments showed up in productive rearrangements about 90% or about 30% of the time in an earlier analysis of roughly 590 of the donors. For the cohort, immune exposure information was limited to CMV serostatus. Roughly uniform sequencing depth across donors was assumed in presence/absence analyses, although this assumption may not hold.

The cohort comprised some 730 healthy bone marrow donors. All cohort members were sampled while nominally healthy, although unrecorded immune exposures were likely present. The donor was CMV seronegative and was included in the group of a few hundred seronegative cohort members. A peripheral blood sample was provided by each donor, and peripheral blood mononuclear cells were used for TCR beta sequencing. The Qiagen DNeasy Blood Extraction Kit was used to extract genomic DNA from the blood cell samples. For CDR1 and CDR2, the germline V gene lists MGHRA and YSYEKL. Germline trimming amounts to 6 bases on V and 5 bases on J, with 4 as the count of junction bases outside the gene matches. The CDR3 covers 13 residues, taking in both the cysteine and the phenylalanine. Solely the CDR3 DNA is kept, with 39 bases framed from the first base. In regard to this clone: It lacks a known antigen. Base qualities are not at hand, and no much larger clone is one base apart.

Library preparation used the immunoSEQ multiplex PCR assay. For the multiplex PCR, a mixture combining 60 forward primers for TCR Vbeta segments and 13 reverse primers for TCR Jbeta segments was used. A multiplex PCR assay on genomic DNA amplified the CDR3 region of rearranged TCR beta genes. Amplified TCR beta libraries were sequenced as 87-base-pair reads on the Illumina HiSeq System. The authors' analysis ran thus. A later analysis tallied some 79 million unique TCR beta chains across the 660 or so repertoires, and 10 million to 11 million of those chains were shared by two or more donors. Raw reads were error-corrected and collapsed into unique sequences by a nearest-neighbor algorithm in which closely related sequences were merged to remove PCR and sequencing errors. V, D and J gene segments were assigned by aligning CDR3 sequences to IMGT reference sequences. For a sequence to be retained, a match of at least six nucleotides to both a V gene segment and a J gene segment was required. Rearrangements were called productive when the CDR3 lacked stop codons and stayed in frame with V and J; all others were non-productive. CDR3 was defined according to IMGT convention as the region running from the second conserved V-encoded cysteine to the conserved J-encoded phenylalanine. The earlier analysis of a few hundred of the donors excluded any sequence lacking an unambiguous match to a single V gene segment. In an earlier analysis of 587 of the donors, V segments were called functional above 56.7% productive rearrangements and were called segregating when the between-donor standard deviation exceeded 5%. A statistical classification framework was built to diagnose cytomegalovirus status from the catalog of TCR beta chain sequences. A later analysis assigned V and J genes by comparing TCR nucleotide sequences with IMGT/GENE-DB human TR gene sequences. The TCRdist pipeline was used in a later analysis to assign CDR3 sequences and most-parsimonious VDJ recombination scenarios. In a later analysis, each TCR beta chain was defined by its CDR3 amino acid sequence together with its V-gene family, and reads lacking a unique V-gene family were excluded. As a way to deal with suspected cross-contamination and a sequencing artifact, a later analysis dropped 450 to 600 nucleotide sequences that were highly shared and had low generation probability. In a later analysis, a clonal expansion index was calculated for each public chain from normalized within-repertoire ranks of inferred template counts. Generation probabilities in a later analysis came from a VDJ recombination model fitted to out-of-frame rearrangements, and those results were checked against IGoR. A later analysis scored TCR-TCR, TCR-HLA and TCR-CMV co-occurrence with hypergeometric tests, applying a repertoire-size bias correction to TCR pairs. In a later analysis, false discovery rates were estimated by permuting HLA or CMV assignments 20 times. In a later analysis, co-occurring TCRs were grouped using DBSCAN, and TCRdist sequence similarity was added for clustering within HLA-allele-positive subsets. For co-occurrence clustering, repertoires with fewer than 30,000 or more than 120,000 public chains were excluded, along with four or five repertoires with anomalous nucleotide sharing. TCRdb mirrors the immuneACCESS table, restricted to in-frame sequences. Some clones are absent from its copies; in checked studies, under half trace to an unresolved V gene, and the reason for the others is unknown. From that table come the V and J calls and clone size; the DNA was used to work out D and trimming. The sample table records 210,000 or so clones; over 65% of these occur just once. Clones ranked in the top ten supply 0.63% of the sample.

Sequenced: PBMCs. This TCR was sampled from a man between 18 and 29 years old in good health and CMV-seronegative. The V and J genes are TRBV4-1 and TRBJ1-1; the junction holds 9 bases that match TRBD1. The CDR3 loop reads CASRQQGATEAFF. At the DNA level, the sequence is TGCGCCAGCAGACAACAGGGGGCGACTGAAGCTTTCTTT.